In its sample, the clone carrying this T cell receptor (beta chain) was seen many times. The sample is drawn from a study of metastatic and nonmetastatic thyroid tumors. Each patient went into thyroid surgery without having received any treatment. The V gene's germline CDR1 is MNHEY and CDR2 SVGAGI. This CDR3 spans 15 amino acids. The V gene end was trimmed by 0 bases and the J gene end by 8 bases; junction bases not matched to a gene: 6. Methods used by the authors: Building a distant-metastasis classifier for papillary thyroid cancer drew on CDR3 differences across clinicopathological groups. TCRdb re-clonotyped the PCR reads via MiXCR. The V and J calls were not made by the authors but by TCRdb's processing. The sample has tens of thousands of clones; over 9.5% are singletons.

This chain links TRBV6-5 with TRBJ2-2; 7 bases are a match to TRBD2. The sequence derives from a female donor with papillary thyroid cancer or a benign thyroid nodule (not recorded which). Some clones in this sample may be carry-over from other donors' samples. The source material was blood. The CDR3 DNA follows: TGTGCCAGCAGTTACTCAGGCTACGGGGGGGGGGAGCTGTTTTTT. Its protein product is CASSYSGYGGGELFF.